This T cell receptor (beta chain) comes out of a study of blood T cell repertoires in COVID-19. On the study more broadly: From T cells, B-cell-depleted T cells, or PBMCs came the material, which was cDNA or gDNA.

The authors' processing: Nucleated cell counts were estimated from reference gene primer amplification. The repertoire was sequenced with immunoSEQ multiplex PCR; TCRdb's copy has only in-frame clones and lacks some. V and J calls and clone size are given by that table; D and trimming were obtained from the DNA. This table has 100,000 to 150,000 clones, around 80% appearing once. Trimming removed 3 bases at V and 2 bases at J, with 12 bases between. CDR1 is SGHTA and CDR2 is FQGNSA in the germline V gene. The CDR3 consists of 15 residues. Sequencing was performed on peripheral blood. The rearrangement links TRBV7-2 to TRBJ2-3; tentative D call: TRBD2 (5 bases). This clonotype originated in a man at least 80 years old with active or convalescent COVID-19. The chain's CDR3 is CASSFAAGVTDTQYF. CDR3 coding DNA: TGTGCCAGCAGCTTTGCGGCGGGCGTCACAGATACGCAGTATTTT.